This TCR beta chain was identified during a study of T-cell reconstitution after alpha-beta-depleted transplantation in children. Whole-study findings and limits: Most T-cell counts and diversity one year after the transplant came from T cells that were newly produced. After transplant, high TCRbeta diversity at day 60 in some patients arose from surviving recipient T cells and thymic progenitors.

This clonotype was counted many times. The antigen is undetermined. Preparation of the TCRbeta library was carried out with unique molecular identifiers. TCRdb analysed the PCR reads with MiXCR anew, one entry per CDR3 protein. The top ten clones hold roughly 20% of a sample with about 100,000 distinct CDR3 sequences, almost 6.5% of them seen once. V was trimmed by 2 bases and J by 7 bases, leaving 15 bases between them. CDR1 and CDR2 (germline): SQVTM, ANQGSEA. CDR3 length equals 14 residues. This specimen consisted of PBMCs, mostly from graft donor cells, obtained 360 days after TCRalphabeta/CD19-depleted stem cell transplant. This clonotype was sampled from a male patient between 2 and 15 years old who had a stem cell transplant for acute lymphoblastic leukemia, so the T cells may come from the graft donor. V and J are TRBV29-1 and TRBJ2-1, with a possible D match to TRBD1 (5 bases). CDR3 coding DNA: TGCAGCGTTGAAAGGGGCAGAGCGACTAATGAGCAGTTCTTC. This encodes CSVERGRATNEQFF.